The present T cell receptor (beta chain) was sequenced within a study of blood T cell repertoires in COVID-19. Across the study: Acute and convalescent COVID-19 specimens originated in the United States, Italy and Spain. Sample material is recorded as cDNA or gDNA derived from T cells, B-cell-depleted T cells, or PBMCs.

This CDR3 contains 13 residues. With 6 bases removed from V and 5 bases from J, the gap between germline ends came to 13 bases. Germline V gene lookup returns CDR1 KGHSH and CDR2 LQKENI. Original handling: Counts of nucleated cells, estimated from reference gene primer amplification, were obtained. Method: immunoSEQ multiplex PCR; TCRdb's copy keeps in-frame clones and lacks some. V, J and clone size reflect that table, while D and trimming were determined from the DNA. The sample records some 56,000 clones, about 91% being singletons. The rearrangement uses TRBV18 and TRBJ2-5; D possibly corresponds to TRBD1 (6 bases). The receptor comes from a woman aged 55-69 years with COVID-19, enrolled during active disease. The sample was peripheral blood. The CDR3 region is CASSPRGQETQYF. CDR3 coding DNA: TGTGCCAGCTCCCCCAGGGGTCAGGAGACCCAGTACTTC.